This passage covers 21 T cell receptor beta chains from one sample sequenced in a study of T cell responses to AZD1222 COVID-19 vaccine. Measured with immunoSEQ multiplex PCR; TCRdb has only the in-frame clones, and not every one. The data contain some 150,000 clones, 85% to 90% of them singletons. The sample was peripheral blood, taken 28 days after the second dose of the MenACWY control vaccine. These receptors all stem from an adult who received the MenACWY meningococcal vaccine as a control.

This clone was recorded only once. The rearrangement uses TRBV29-1 and TRBJ2-1; no clear D gene. Germline values: CDR1 SQVTM, CDR2 ANQGSEA. Trimming left V 8 bases short and J 3 bases short, with 14 bases between. This CDR3 comprises 13 residues. The CDR3 region has the DNA TGCAGCTTACCGGCCGGGCGCTACAATGAGCAGTTCTTC. Translating gives CSLPAGRYNEQFF.

The V and J genes are TRBV28 and TRBJ2-2, with 9 bases fitting TRBD1. The CDR3 has 15 residues. The ends lost 2 bases at V and 7 bases at J; junction bases unmatched: 5. Germline V gives CDR1 MDHEN, CDR2 SYDVKM. DNA for the CDR3: TGTGCCAGCAGTTTAAGGACAGGGGTTATCGGGGAGCTGTTTTTT. Residues: CASSLRTGVIGELFF.

The chain joins TRBV29-1 to TRBJ2-7; 8 bases are shared with TRBD1. The V segment lost 6 bases and the J segment 3 bases; nucleotides outside the gene matches: 16. CDR3 length: 16 residues. Per germline, CDR1 SQVTM and CDR2 ANQGSEA. The CDR3 spells CSVIRGPSYAHYEQYF. CDR3 nucleotide sequence: TGCAGCGTGATCAGGGGGCCCTCCTACGCGCACTACGAGCAGTACTTC.

The V gene is TRBV7-3, the J gene TRBJ2-7, with D perhaps matching TRBD1 or TRBD2 (5 bases each). Germline V gives CDR1 SGHTA, CDR2 FQGTGA. The V end was cut by 0 bases, the J end by 7 bases, with 10 bases between. The CDR3 length is 13 residues. The CDR3 nucleotides read TGTGCCAGCAGCTTAACTCTGGGGGAAGAGCAGTACTTC. It specifies CASSLTLGEEQYF.

This clone was detected only a few times. The chain combines TRBV28 with TRBJ2-4; D may be TRBD2 (7 bases). Germline values: CDR1 MDHEN, CDR2 SYDVKM. V dropped 6 bases and J dropped 1 base, with 19 bases sitting between them. This CDR3 comprises 17 residues. CDR3 sequence: CASSQAWGGFAKNIQYF. The CDR3 DNA reads as TGTGCCAGCAGCCAAGCCTGGGGGGGCTTCGCCAAAAACATTCAGTACTTC.

This chain connects TRBV7-2 to TRBJ2-7; TRBD2 agrees at 8 bases. CDR1 SGHTA and CDR2 FQGNSA come from the germline V gene. The CDR3 spans 15 residues. After removal of 6 bases from V and 3 bases from J, the junction contained 10 bases not matched to a gene. In nucleotides, the CDR3 is TGTGCCAGCAGAGATCGGGGGGGGGTCAACTACGAGCAGTACTTC. It specifies CASRDRGGVNYEQYF.

As concerns this clone: The junction shows a germline mismatch at one end, possibly a read error. The V and J genes are TRBV28 and TRBJ1-1; the match to TRBD1 covers 7 bases. CDR1 and CDR2 (germline): MDHEN, SYDVKM. The length of the CDR3 is 15 residues. CDR3 protein: CAGRGTALGNTEAFF. CDR3 sequence (DNA): TGTGCCGGCAGGGGGACAGCCCTAGGGAACACTGAAGCTTTCTTT. Looking up the rest from reference TRBV28 and TRBJ1-1 gives the full variable domain: DVKVTQSSRYLVKRTGEKVFLECVQDMDHENMFWYRQDPGLGLRLIYFSYDVKMKEKGDIPEGYSVSREKKERFSLILESASTNQTSMYLCAGRGTALGNTEAFFGQGTRLTVV.

The rearrangement joins TRBV7-9 to TRBJ2-7; no reliable D call. The CDR3 has 12 residues. V lost 4 bases and J lost 7, with 11 bases in between. The V gene's germline CDR1 is SEHNR and CDR2 FQNEAQ (reference sequence). In DNA form, the CDR3 reads TGTGCCAGCAGCTACTCGACGGAGGAGCAGTACTTC. Protein: CASSYSTEEQYF.

The chain uses TRBV19 and TRBJ2-1; 11 nucleotides agree with TRBD2. CDR1 and CDR2 (germline): LNHDA, SQIVND (reference sequence). V lost 4 bases and J lost 8; bases outside the gene matches: 7. The CDR3 is 15 residues long. The CDR3 protein is CASSTLAGGRDEQFF. In DNA form, the CDR3 reads TGTGCCAGTAGTACCCTAGCGGGAGGCAGGGATGAGCAGTTCTTC.

The genes are TRBV18 and TRBJ2-7; D is possibly TRBD1 (6 bases). Germline V gene lookup returns CDR1 KGHSH and CDR2 LQKENI. The CDR3 covers 14 residues. Between the trimmed V and J ends, which lost 2 bases and 7 bases, there was a span of 15 bases. CDR3: CASSPVQGTEEQYF. CDR3 nucleotide sequence: TGTGCCAGCTCACCAGTTCAGGGGACCGAAGAGCAGTACTTC.

J is TRBJ2-1 and V is TRBV18, with a weak D call TRBD2 (6 bases). This CDR3 has 18 residues. The V end lost 2 bases, the J end lost 1 base, and 18 bases lay between the germline ends. The germline gives CDR1 KGHSH, CDR2 LQKENI. DNA for the CDR3: TGTGCCAGCTCACCAATTATACCATCACGGGGGTCCTACAATGAGCAGTTCTTC. Translating it yields CASSPIIPSRGSYNEQFF. Complete variable domain (other parts from reference TRBV18 and TRBJ2-1): NAGVMQNPRHLVRRRGQEARLRCSPMKGHSHVYWYRQLPEEGLKFMVYLQKENIIDESGMPKERFSAEFPKEGPSILRIQQVVRGDSAAYFCASSPIIPSRGSYNEQFFGPGTRLTVL.

The J gene is TRBJ1-2, the V gene TRBV5-1; D is possibly TRBD1 (6 bases). The CDR3 contains 14 residues. The V gene lost 3 bases and the J gene lost 4 bases, with 13 bases spanning the gap. CDR1 is SGHRS, CDR2 YFSETQ, per germline. The CDR3 DNA reads as TGCGCCAGCAGCTCCAGGGGTTTGAGCTATGGCTACACCTTC. Translated, it gives CASSSRGLSYGYTF.

On this clone: At the DNA level, this CDR3 is encoded by other sequences in the same sample as well. The V call is TRBV9, the J call TRBJ2-1, with D perhaps matching TRBD2 (6 bases). Germline-derived CDR1 and CDR2 are SGDLS and YYNGEE. The length of the CDR3 is 15 residues. The V end was cut by 0 bases, the J end by 3 bases, with 10 bases between. The CDR3 reads CASSVGDSGYNEQFF. CDR3 in DNA: TGTGCCAGCAGCGTAGGTGATAGCGGCTACAATGAGCAGTTCTTC.

The gene calls are TRBV30 and TRBJ1-4; 9 bases fit TRBD1. In germline, CDR1 is GTSNPN, CDR2 SVGIG (reference sequence). The CDR3 extends over 13 amino acids. V trimming: 5 bases; J trimming: 8 bases; junction bases outside the gene matches: 6. The CDR3 region is CAWGLQGAEKLFF. The DNA of the CDR3 is TGTGCCTGGGGGTTACAGGGGGCAGAAAAACTGTTTTTT.

The chain links TRBV30 to TRBJ2-2; D uncertain. Trimming took 4 bases from V and 0 from J, leaving 9 bases between them. Per the germline V gene, CDR1 is GTSNPN and CDR2 is SVGIG (reference sequence). The CDR3 length is 14 residues. The CDR3 nucleotides are TGTGCCTGGAATTTCCACACGAACACCGGGGAGCTGTTTTTT. Residues: CAWNFHTNTGELFF.

The rearrangement links TRBV5-1 to TRBJ2-7; the D gene is possibly TRBD2 (6 bases). The V end lost 3 bases, the J end lost 4 bases, and 17 bases lay between the germline ends. Germline-derived CDR1 and CDR2 are SGHRS and YFSETQ. CDR3 length equals 15 residues. The CDR3 bases are TGCGCCAGCAGCTCGGGAGACAGTCGCTGGTACGAGCAGTACTTC. Its protein product is CASSSGDSRWYEQYF.

The chain is built from TRBV7-2 and TRBJ2-7; TRBD1 matches 8 bases. There are 17 residues in the CDR3. CDR1 and CDR2 (germline): SGHTA, FQGNSA. With V trimmed by 6 bases and J by 7 bases, 20 bases remained unmatched. CDR3 sequence: CASRSLPGQDPRWEQYF. The CDR3 nucleotides read TGTGCCAGCAGATCACTCCCGGGACAGGACCCAAGGTGGGAGCAGTACTTC.

The genes are TRBV16 and TRBJ2-7; weak D call: TRBD1 (5 bases). CDR3 length: 13 amino acids. Germline CDR1 KGHSY, CDR2 FQNENV. V was trimmed by 4 bases and J by 6 bases, leaving 13 bases between them. The CDR3 coding sequence is TGTGCCAGCAGCCTACGGTGGACAACCGAGCAGTACTTC. Amino acid sequence: CASSLRWTTEQYF.

The chain joins TRBV29-1 to TRBJ2-7; TRBD1 or TRBD2 may be the D gene (5 bases each). The CDR3 runs 12 residues. The germline V gene has CDR1 SQVTM and CDR2 ANQGSEA. The V end lost 7 bases, the J end lost 2 bases, and 12 bases lay between the germline ends. The CDR3 spells CSARDGAYEQYF. Written as DNA, the CDR3 is TGCAGCGCCCGGGACGGAGCCTACGAGCAGTACTTC.

The chain is built from TRBV7-2 and TRBJ1-2; 7 positions agree with TRBD1. Germline V gene sequence: CDR1 SGHTA, CDR2 FQGNSA. The CDR3 is 15 residues long. V was pared by 2 bases and J by 4 bases, with 7 bases of the junction left unmatched. The CDR3 DNA is TGTGCCAGCAGCTTAAGTGTGGGACAGATCTATGGCTACACCTTC. Its translation: CASSLSVGQIYGYTF.

The rearrangement links TRBV5-5 to TRBJ1-5, with D uncertain. V was clipped by 4 bases and J by 5 bases, with 16 bases between them. The CDR3 extends over 15 amino acids. The germline CDR1 and CDR2 sequences are SGHKS and YYEKEE (reference sequence). The CDR3 nucleotides read TGTGCCAGCAGCCCCCAGTGGGGATCGGATCAGCCCCAGCATTTT. Encoded protein: CASSPQWGSDQPQHF.